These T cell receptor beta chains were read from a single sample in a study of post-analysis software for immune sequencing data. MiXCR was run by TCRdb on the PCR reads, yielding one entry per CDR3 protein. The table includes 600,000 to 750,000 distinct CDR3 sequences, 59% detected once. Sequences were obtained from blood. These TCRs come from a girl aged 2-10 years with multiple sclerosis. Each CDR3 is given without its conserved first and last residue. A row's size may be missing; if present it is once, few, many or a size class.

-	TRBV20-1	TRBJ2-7	SAREGHGYEQY
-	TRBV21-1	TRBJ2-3	ASCLLDLKLPHTQY
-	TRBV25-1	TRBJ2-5	ASSDAGTAQETQY
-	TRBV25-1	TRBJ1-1	ASSEAHTEAF
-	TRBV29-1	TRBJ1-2	SVLGTAYGYT
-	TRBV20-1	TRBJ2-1	SARDFWRERGGNEQF
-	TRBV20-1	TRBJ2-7	SARDPRASGQASYEQY
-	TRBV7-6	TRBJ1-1	ASSLAPGARTEAF
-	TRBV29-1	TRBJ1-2	SVELLYRGGGYT
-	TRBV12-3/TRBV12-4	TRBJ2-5	ASSQLGGETQY
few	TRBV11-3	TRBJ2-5	ASSLVFREETQY
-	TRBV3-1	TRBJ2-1	ASSQEVNSGRENEQF
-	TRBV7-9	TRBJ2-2	ASRRDSGSGTNTGELF
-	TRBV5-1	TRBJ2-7	ASSLVQGAYEQY
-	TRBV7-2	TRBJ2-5	ASSLVGGGVGETQY
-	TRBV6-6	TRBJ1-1	ASSYFLSRETEAF
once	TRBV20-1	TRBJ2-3	SATRRGAGDTQY
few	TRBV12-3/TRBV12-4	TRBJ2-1	ASSPTSGEVDNEQF
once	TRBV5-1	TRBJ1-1	ASSPIQGNTEAF
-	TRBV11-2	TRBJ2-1	ASSLIGQKF
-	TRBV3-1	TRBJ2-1	ASSQTGGLALDEQF
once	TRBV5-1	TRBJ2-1	ASRVVTEDNEQF
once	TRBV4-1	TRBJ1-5	ASSQRDYQPQH
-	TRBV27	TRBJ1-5	ASSFSTGDSNQPQH
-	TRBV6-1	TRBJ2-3	ASRLPGLAGYGDTQY
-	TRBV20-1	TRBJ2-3	SAWTGGTDTQY
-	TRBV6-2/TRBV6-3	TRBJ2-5	ASTDSSRTQY
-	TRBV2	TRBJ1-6	ASSEGGGSPLH
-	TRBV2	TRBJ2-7	ASRGGRYEQY
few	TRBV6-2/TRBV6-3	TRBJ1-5	ASSRQPWKDNQPQH
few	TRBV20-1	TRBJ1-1	SARDGSRGGTEAF
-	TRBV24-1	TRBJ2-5	ATSEGAGAQETQY
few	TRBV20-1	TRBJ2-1	SASPGRGGNEQF
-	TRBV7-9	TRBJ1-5	ASSEGRTSNQPQH
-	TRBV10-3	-	AISERFWETQY
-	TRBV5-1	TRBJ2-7	ASSFAQGHEQY
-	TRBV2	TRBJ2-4	ASRIAGLLAKNIQY
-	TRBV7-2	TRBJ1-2	ASSLGFQDGYT
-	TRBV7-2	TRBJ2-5	ASRSPGLAGAQETQY
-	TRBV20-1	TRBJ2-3	SAHPGADTQY
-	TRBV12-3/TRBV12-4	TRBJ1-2	ASSDSTDSWYGYT
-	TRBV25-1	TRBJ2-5	ASRTSGDSGGETQY
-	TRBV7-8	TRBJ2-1	ASSLRGLNEQF
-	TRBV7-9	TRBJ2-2	ASSAIQGARNTGELF
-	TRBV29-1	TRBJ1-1	SGGRTNTEAF
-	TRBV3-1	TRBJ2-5	ASSQGGGTGETQY
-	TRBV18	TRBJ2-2	ASSPLDRGWTGELF
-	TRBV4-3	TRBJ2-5	ASSQERTDSETQY